The 18 T cell receptor beta chains reported below all come from one sample, sequenced in a study of blood T cell repertoires in COVID-19. TCRdb's table, derived via immunoSEQ multiplex PCR, lists solely in-frame clones and lacks some. Of about 170,000 clones listed, about 93% are singletons. The sequencing sample was made of peripheral blood. Receptors originate from a woman aged 50 to 65 with acute or convalescent COVID-19.

The V call is TRBV18, the J call TRBJ1-5; possible D gene TRBD1, 5 bases. The V end was cut by 5 bases, the J end by 12 bases, with 17 bases between. Germline V gene lookup returns CDR1 KGHSH and CDR2 LQKENI. The CDR3 length is 13 residues. CDR3 DNA sequence: TGTGCCAGCTCAAGTGACAGCCAAATACACCAGCATTTT. The encoded protein is CASSSDSQIHQHF.

As regards this clone: Germline and junction disagree at one end, which may indicate a read error. The chain is built from TRBV24-1 and TRBJ2-7, with D possibly TRBD2 on 5 matching bases. The CDR3 length is 11 residues. CDR1 is KGHDR, CDR2 SFDVKD, per germline. CDR3 region: CAISDGVQQYF. In DNA, the CDR3 is TGTGCCATCAGTGACGGGGTTCAGCAGTACTTC.

The chain uses TRBV6-5 and TRBJ1-1; D call uncertain. V was trimmed by 0 bases and J by 7 bases, leaving 6 bases between them. Per the germline V gene, CDR1 is MNHEY and CDR2 is SVGAGI. The CDR3 covers 12 residues. CDR3 amino acids: CASSYSGVEAFF. As DNA, the CDR3 is TGTGCCAGCAGTTACTCTGGAGTTGAAGCTTTCTTT.

The chain couples TRBV3-1 (or the pseudogene TRBV3-2) to TRBJ2-1; 11 bases match TRBD2. This CDR3 has 15 residues. Germline CDR1 LGHDT, CDR2 YNNKEL (reference sequence). Germline trimming cut 4 bases from V and 3 bases from J; bases unmatched to any gene: 2. The CDR3 DNA reads TGTGCCAGCAGCCGGACTAGCGGGCTCTACAATGAGCAGTTCTTC. This gives the protein CASSRTSGLYNEQFF.

CDR3 sequence reads: CASSYSGRVNTEAFF. The CDR3 DNA sequence: TGTGCCAGCAGTTACTCGGGTCGGGTGAACACTGAAGCTTTCTTT. V and J are TRBV6-5 and TRBJ1-1; D gene uncertain. The CDR3 contains 15 residues. The germline gives CDR1 MNHEY, CDR2 SVGAGI. V lost 0 bases and J 0 bases, leaving 8 bases between the germline ends.

The CDR3 DNA is TGTGCCAGCAGTCCATCCGGACAGGGCCGGTCGAACACTGAAGCTTTCTTT. This sequence encodes CASSPSGQGRSNTEAFF. The chain carries TRBV28 and TRBJ1-1; TRBD1 agrees at 8 bases. J lost 1 base, V lost 5 bases, and 12 bases had no gene match. Per the germline V gene, CDR1 is MDHEN and CDR2 is SYDVKM. The CDR3 contains 17 residues.

The V and J genes are TRBV18 and TRBJ2-1; 7 nucleotides line up with TRBD1. V was pared by 3 bases and J by 0 bases, with 5 bases of the junction left unmatched. Germline CDR1 is KGHSH and CDR2 is LQKENI. The CDR3 runs to 16 residues. In nucleotides, the CDR3 is TGTGCCAGCTCACCTGAGACAGGGAGCTCCTACAATGAGCAGTTCTTC. Translation gives CASSPETGSSYNEQFF. The full variable domain, completed using reference TRBV18 and TRBJ2-1, is NAGVMQNPRHLVRRRGQEARLRCSPMKGHSHVYWYRQLPEEGLKFMVYLQKENIIDESGMPKERFSAEFPKEGPSILRIQQVVRGDSAAYFCASSPETGSSYNEQFFGPGTRLTVL.

The chain uses TRBV28 and TRBJ2-7; 10 bases are a match to TRBD2. Germline loops: CDR1 MDHEN, CDR2 SYDVKM. With V trimmed by 6 bases and J by 0 bases, 5 bases remained unmatched. CDR3 length equals 15 residues. CDR3 sequence: CASSTSGVSSYEQYF. The CDR3 coding sequence is TGTGCCAGCAGCACTAGCGGGGTGAGCTCCTACGAGCAGTACTTC.

The chain links TRBV6-2 or TRBV6-3 to TRBJ2-7; 8 positions agree with TRBD2. The V gene's germline CDR1 is MNHEY and CDR2 SVGEGT. The junction had 6 bases not matched to a gene; V was cut back by 0 bases and J by 5 bases. The CDR3 runs 15 residues. The CDR3 loop is CASSYSSGSENEQYF. CDR3 coding DNA: TGTGCCAGCAGTTACTCGAGCGGGAGTGAAAACGAGCAGTACTTC.

This clone has a single count. This sequence joins TRBV12-5 and TRBJ2-7; 10 positions match TRBD1. V lost 4 bases to trimming and J lost 7 bases; unmatched junction nucleotides: 7. The germline CDR1 and CDR2 sequences are LGHNT and FRNRAP. The CDR3 has 14 amino acids. CDR3 amino acids: CASGSPGQGREQYF. Here the CDR3 DNA reads TGTGCTAGTGGTTCCCCGGGACAGGGGAGGGAGCAGTACTTC.

The chain has TRBV5-1 and TRBJ1-4; 8 bases fit TRBD1. The trim removed 2 bases at V and 7 bases at J, leaving 4 bases unmatched. Germline CDR1 and CDR2: SGHRS and YFSETQ. CDR3 size: 14 residues. The CDR3 reads CASSFGQGGEKLFF. The CDR3 coding sequence is TGCGCCAGCAGCTTCGGACAGGGAGGTGAAAAACTGTTTTTT.

This chain connects TRBV6-5 to TRBJ1-3, with a tentative D call TRBD1 (6 bases). The CDR3 is 15 residues long. The V gene's germline CDR1 is MNHEY and CDR2 SVGAGI. V lost 4 bases to trimming and J lost 0 bases, with 10 bases between them. The CDR3, as DNA: TGTGCCAGCAGTTCAGGACAGAGCTCTGGAAACACCATATATTTT. This codes for CASSSGQSSGNTIYF.

This rearrangement joins TRBV12-3 or TRBV12-4 to TRBJ1-2; possibly TRBD1 for D (5 bases). V shed 2 bases and J shed 8 bases, with 12 bases lying between them. CDR3 length: 13 amino acids. The CDR3 DNA sequence: TGTGCCAGCAGTTTATTGGGACTTGACGGCTACACCTTC. Translation: CASSLLGLDGYTF.

The rearrangement links TRBV18 to TRBJ2-1; D possibly corresponds to TRBD1 (6 bases). Trimming took 3 bases from V and 3 from J, leaving 9 bases between them. Germline V gene sequence: CDR1 KGHSH, CDR2 LQKENI. The length of the CDR3 is 14 residues. The CDR3 coding sequence is TGTGCCAGCTCACCGGCAGGGGTCTACAATGAGCAGTTCTTC. Translating it yields CASSPAGVYNEQFF. The full variable domain, in which reference TRBV18 and TRBJ2-1 provide the parts outside the CDR3, is NAGVMQNPRHLVRRRGQEARLRCSPMKGHSHVYWYRQLPEEGLKFMVYLQKENIIDESGMPKERFSAEFPKEGPSILRIQQVVRGDSAAYFCASSPAGVYNEQFFGPGTRLTVL.

This rearrangement joins TRBV6-6 to TRBJ1-5; 7 positions agree with TRBD1. Germline CDR1 MNHNY, CDR2 SVGAGI (reference sequence). The CDR3 runs to 12 residues. With V trimmed by 5 bases and J by 11 bases, 6 bases remained unmatched. CDR3 protein: CASSPSDRAQHF. CDR3 DNA: TGTGCCAGCAGTCCCTCCGACAGGGCCCAGCATTTT.

This chain connects TRBV7-8 to TRBJ2-5; no firm D call. The CDR3 sequence is 14 residues long. Trimming took off 2 bases at V and 2 bases at J, with 9 bases between the two ends. Germline values: CDR1 SGHVS, CDR2 FQNEAQ. The CDR3 loop is CASSLWQLQETQYF. In nucleotides, the CDR3 is TGTGCCAGCAGCTTATGGCAGTTGCAAGAGACCCAGTACTTC.

This chain joins TRBV3-1 (or the pseudogene TRBV3-2) and TRBJ1-4; D is uncertain. The germline V and J ends were trimmed by 0 bases and 5 bases, with 4 bases remaining between them. Germline CDR1 is LGHDT and CDR2 is YNNKEL (reference sequence). The CDR3 has 13 residues. CDR3 protein: CASSQDLNEKLFF. In nucleotides, the CDR3 is TGTGCCAGCAGCCAAGACTTAAATGAAAAACTGTTTTTT.

The chain employs TRBV27 and TRBJ1-6, with a possible D match to TRBD1 (5 bases). V was pared by 5 bases and J by 4 bases, with 15 bases between. There are 16 residues in the CDR3. Germline V gene data show CDR1 as MNHEY and CDR2 as SMNVEV (reference sequence). DNA for the CDR3: TGTGCCAGCAGTCCTCGCCGGGGGGGTTATAATTCACCCCTCCACTTT. Translating gives CASSPRRGGYNSPLHF.